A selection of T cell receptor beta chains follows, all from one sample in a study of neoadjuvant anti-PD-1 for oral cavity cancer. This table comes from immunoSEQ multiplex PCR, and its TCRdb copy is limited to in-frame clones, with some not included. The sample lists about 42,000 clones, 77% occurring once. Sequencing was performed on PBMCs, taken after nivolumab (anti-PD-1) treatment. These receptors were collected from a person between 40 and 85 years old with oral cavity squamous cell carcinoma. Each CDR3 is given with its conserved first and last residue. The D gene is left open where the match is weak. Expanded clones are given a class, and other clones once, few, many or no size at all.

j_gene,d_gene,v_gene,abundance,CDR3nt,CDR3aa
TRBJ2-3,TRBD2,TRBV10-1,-,TGCGCCAGCCAACGGGAGGTGTCAGATACGCAGTATTTT,CASQREVSDTQYF
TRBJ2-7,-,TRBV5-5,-,TGTGCCAGCAGCGGGACATTTACCTACGAGCAGTACTTC,CASSGTFTYEQYF
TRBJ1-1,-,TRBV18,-,TGTGCCAGCTCACCCACCGGGACATTGAACACTGAAGCTTTCTTT,CASSPTGTLNTEAFF
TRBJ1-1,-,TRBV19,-,TGTGCCAGTAGTAAGGGGACGGCGAACACTGAAGCTTTCTTT,CASSKGTANTEAFF
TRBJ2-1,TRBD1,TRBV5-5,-,TGTGCCAGCAGCGGGCGAGGACAGGGGCTTTTCGAGCAGTTCTTC,CASSGRGQGLFEQFF
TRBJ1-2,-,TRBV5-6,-,TGTGCCAGCCGCTACGACAGAAACTATGGCTACACCTTC,CASRYDRNYGYTF
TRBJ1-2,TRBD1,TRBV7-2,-,TGTGCCAGCAGCTTAGAGGGACAGGGGGCCTATGGCTACACCTTC,CASSLEGQGAYGYTF
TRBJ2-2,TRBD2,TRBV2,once,TGTGCCAGCAAGGGAGGGGCCGGGACCGGGGAGCTGTTTTTT,CASKGGAGTGELFF
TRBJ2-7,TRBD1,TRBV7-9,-,TGTGCCAGCAGCCCCTTGACAGGGTCGTACTCCTACGAGCAGTACTTC,CASSPLTGSYSYEQYF
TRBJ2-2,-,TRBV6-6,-,TGTGCCAGCACAAACAACTACAGAGGGGAGCTGTTTTTT,CASTNNYRGELFF
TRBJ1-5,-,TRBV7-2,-,TGTGCCAGCAGCCGATCGGACTTTCAGCCCCAGCATTTT,CASSRSDFQPQHF
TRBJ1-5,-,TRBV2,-,TGTGCCAGCAGTAAAGGGGGAGGCAATCAGCCCCAGCATTTT,CASSKGGGNQPQHF
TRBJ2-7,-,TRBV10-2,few,TGCGCCAGCAGTGGCGCGCGGACCGCTGGTGACGAGCAGTACTTC,CASSGARTAGDEQYF
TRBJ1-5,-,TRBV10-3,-,TGTGCCATCAGTGAGCAGCCAGACAATCAGCCCCAGCATTTT,CAISEQPDNQPQHF
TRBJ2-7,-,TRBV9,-,TGTGCCAGCAGCGTAGCGGCGGGCCCCTCCTACGAGCAGTACTTC,CASSVAAGPSYEQYF
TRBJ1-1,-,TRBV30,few,TGTGCCTGGAGTGTCAAAAGTGGGGGCCTGAACACTGAAGCTTTCTTT,CAWSVKSGGLNTEAFF
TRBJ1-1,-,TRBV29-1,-,TGCAGCGTTGGTGGTGTAGGGCGCAGGACTGAAGCTTTCTTT,CSVGGVGRRTEAFF
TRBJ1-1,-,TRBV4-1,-,TGCGCCAGCAGCCAAGACAACACTGAAGCTTTCTTT,CASSQDNTEAFF
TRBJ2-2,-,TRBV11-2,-,TGTGCCAGCAGCTTAACTAGCGGGGAGCTGTTTTTT,CASSLTSGELFF
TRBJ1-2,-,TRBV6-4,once,TGTGCCAGCAGTGAAATCCCAGGACACGAGGGCTACACCTTC,CASSEIPGHEGYTF
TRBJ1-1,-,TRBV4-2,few,TGTGCCAGCAGCCAAGATCAATTAAGCGGGGGCACTGAAGCTTTCTTT,CASSQDQLSGGTEAFF
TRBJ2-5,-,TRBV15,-,TGTGCCACCAGCGCGCAAACAGGGGAGACCCAGTACTTC,CATSAQTGETQYF
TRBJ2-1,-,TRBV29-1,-,TGCAGCTTTTTACGGGACCCCAGGAATGAGCAGTTCTTC,CSFLRDPRNEQFF
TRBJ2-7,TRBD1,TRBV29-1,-,TGCAGCGTTCGAACCGGGACAGGCTCCACCTACGAGCAGTACTTC,CSVRTGTGSTYEQYF
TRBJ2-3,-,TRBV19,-,TGTGCCAGTAGGCTTCGGGGGCAGGGCGGCACAGATACGCAGTATTTT,CASRLRGQGGTDTQYF
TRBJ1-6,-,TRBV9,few,TGTGCCAGCCGGGCGCTTATGCGCCGGACAAATTCACCCCTCCACTTT,CASRALMRRTNSPLHF
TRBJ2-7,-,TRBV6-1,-,TGTGCCAGCGTAGGGCTAAGGGGCGAGCAGTACTTC,CASVGLRGEQYF
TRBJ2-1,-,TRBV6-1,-,TGTGCCAGCAGTGAAGAGGGTACTAGTCTTTACAATGAGCAGTTCTTC,CASSEEGTSLYNEQFF
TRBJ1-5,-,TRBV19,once,TGTGCCAGTAGTATCAAGGCCAGAAGCGGCAATCAGCCCCAGCATTTT,CASSIKARSGNQPQHF